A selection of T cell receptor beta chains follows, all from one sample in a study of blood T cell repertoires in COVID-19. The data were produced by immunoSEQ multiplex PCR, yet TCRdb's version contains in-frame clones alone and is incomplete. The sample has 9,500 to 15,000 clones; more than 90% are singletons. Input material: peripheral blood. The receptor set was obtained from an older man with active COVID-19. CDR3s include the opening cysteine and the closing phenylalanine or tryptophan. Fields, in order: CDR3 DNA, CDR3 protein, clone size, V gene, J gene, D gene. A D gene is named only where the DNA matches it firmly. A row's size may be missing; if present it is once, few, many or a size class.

cdr3_nt: TGTGCCAGTTCGACTAGCGGGAGTGCAGATACGCAGTATTTT
cdr3_aa: CASSTSGSADTQYF
clone_size: once
v_call: TRBV3-1/TRBV3-2
j_call: TRBJ2-3
d_call: TRBD2

cdr3_nt: TGTGCCAGCAGTCGGTCGGGACTAGCGGGAGTAGGGAGTGAGCAGTTCTTC
cdr3_aa: CASSRSGLAGVGSEQFF
clone_size: .
v_call: TRBV5-8
j_call: TRBJ2-1
d_call: TRBD2

cdr3_nt: TGTGCCAGTGCGGCAGAATATAGCAATCAGCCCCAGCATTTT
cdr3_aa: CASAAEYSNQPQHF
clone_size: once
v_call: TRBV10-3
j_call: TRBJ1-5
d_call: .

cdr3_nt: TGTGCCAGCAGCTTAGACAGGTACACCGGGGAGCTGTTTTTT
cdr3_aa: CASSLDRYTGELFF
clone_size: .
v_call: TRBV7-2
j_call: TRBJ2-2
d_call: .

cdr3_nt: TGCAGTGCTCAGGGGGTAGGGGAGCAGTACTTC
cdr3_aa: CSAQGVGEQYF
clone_size: .
v_call: TRBV20-1
j_call: TRBJ2-7
d_call: TRBD1

cdr3_nt: TGTGCCAGCAGCTCCGGACAGCTATACAATGAGCAGTTCTTC
cdr3_aa: CASSSGQLYNEQFF
clone_size: .
v_call: TRBV11-3
j_call: TRBJ2-1
d_call: .

cdr3_nt: TGTGCCAGCAGCCAAGGTGCCCAGGGAAGGTATGGCTACACCTTC
cdr3_aa: CASSQGAQGRYGYTF
clone_size: .
v_call: TRBV3-1/TRBV3-2
j_call: TRBJ1-2
d_call: .

cdr3_nt: TGCGCCAGCAGCGAGGCCCCAGGGGGGCAACAGCTCCAGCATTTT
cdr3_aa: CASSEAPGGQQLQHF
clone_size: .
v_call: TRBV5-1
j_call: TRBJ1-5
d_call: TRBD1

cdr3_nt: TGTGCCAGCAGCCCCGACAGGGCCTATGGCTACACCTTC
cdr3_aa: CASSPDRAYGYTF
clone_size: .
v_call: TRBV5-8
j_call: TRBJ1-2
d_call: TRBD1

cdr3_nt: TGTGCCAGCAGCTTCGGGCGGGAGCCTACCAATGAGCAGTTCTTC
cdr3_aa: CASSFGREPTNEQFF
clone_size: .
v_call: TRBV5-4
j_call: TRBJ2-1
d_call: TRBD2

cdr3_nt: TGCGCCAGCAGCTTGGACGGGATACGGGGAGAAAAACTGTTTTTT
cdr3_aa: CASSLDGIRGEKLFF
clone_size: .
v_call: TRBV5-1
j_call: TRBJ1-4
d_call: .

cdr3_nt: TGTGCCAGCAGCGTAGACAGGGGTATCCAAGAGACCCAGTACTTC
cdr3_aa: CASSVDRGIQETQYF
clone_size: .
v_call: TRBV9
j_call: TRBJ2-5
d_call: TRBD1

cdr3_nt: TGTGCCAGCAGCGCTCGGGGGATGCGGGGGACCGGGGAGCTGTTTTTT
cdr3_aa: CASSARGMRGTGELFF
clone_size: .
v_call: TRBV7-6
j_call: TRBJ2-2
d_call: TRBD2

cdr3_nt: TGTGCCAGTAGGGGACTAGCGGGGGATCCCGGGGCCCAGTACTTC
cdr3_aa: CASRGLAGDPGAQYF
clone_size: once
v_call: TRBV19
j_call: TRBJ2-5
d_call: TRBD2

cdr3_nt: TGTGCCAGCAGAGGCGGGACAGGGGATCCCGGGGAGCTGTTTTTT
cdr3_aa: CASRGGTGDPGELFF
clone_size: .
v_call: TRBV6-6
j_call: TRBJ2-2
d_call: TRBD1

cdr3_nt: TGCGCCAGCAGCCCCCCCGGGACTAGCGGGATTAAGGGTGTAGAGACCCAGTACTTC
cdr3_aa: CASSPPGTSGIKGVETQYF
clone_size: .
v_call: TRBV4-1
j_call: TRBJ2-5
d_call: TRBD2

cdr3_nt: TGTGCCAGCAGCCATTCGTCAACAGGGATGCGAGAGCAGTACTTC
cdr3_aa: CASSHSSTGMREQYF
clone_size: .
v_call: TRBV3-1/TRBV3-2
j_call: TRBJ2-7
d_call: .

cdr3_nt: TGTGCCAGCAGTCTGAGGACAGGCCGTTGGTTCTTC
cdr3_aa: CASSLRTGRWFF
clone_size: .
v_call: TRBV27
j_call: TRBJ2-1
d_call: TRBD1

cdr3_nt: TGCAGTGCTAGTTCCGGGGTCAACTATGGCTACACCTTC
cdr3_aa: CSASSGVNYGYTF
clone_size: .
v_call: TRBV20-1
j_call: TRBJ1-2
d_call: .

cdr3_nt: TGCGCCAGCAGCTCTAGCCCATTCAGCGTTGAGACCCAGTACTTC
cdr3_aa: CASSSSPFSVETQYF
clone_size: few
v_call: TRBV5-1
j_call: TRBJ2-5
d_call: .

cdr3_nt: TGTGCCAGCAGGCGGACAGGGGGTACCCGTGGCTACACCTTC
cdr3_aa: CASRRTGGTRGYTF
clone_size: once
v_call: TRBV27
j_call: TRBJ1-2
d_call: TRBD1

cdr3_nt: TGTGCCAGCAGTTTCTCCGGACAAGTCCGGCGTCAGCCCCAGCATTTT
cdr3_aa: CASSFSGQVRRQPQHF
clone_size: .
v_call: TRBV27
j_call: TRBJ1-5
d_call: .

cdr3_nt: TGTGCCAGTAGTAATCTGCGGCGGGGCTACACCTTC
cdr3_aa: CASSNLRRGYTF
clone_size: once
v_call: TRBV19
j_call: TRBJ1-2
d_call: .

cdr3_nt: TGTGCCTGGGGGACTAGCGCCCGCTACGAGCAGTACTTC
cdr3_aa: CAWGTSARYEQYF
clone_size: few
v_call: TRBV30
j_call: TRBJ2-7
d_call: TRBD2

cdr3_nt: TGTGCCAGCAGGGCCGGGAATTATAGCAATCAGCCCCAGCATTTT
cdr3_aa: CASRAGNYSNQPQHF
clone_size: .
v_call: TRBV21-1
j_call: TRBJ1-5
d_call: .

cdr3_nt: TGTGCCAGCAGCCAAGATCGAGAGCGGGGGAAAAACATTCAGTACTTC
cdr3_aa: CASSQDRERGKNIQYF
clone_size: .
v_call: TRBV4-2
j_call: TRBJ2-4
d_call: TRBD2

cdr3_nt: TGTGCCAGCAGCCAATTCCCAGGGGGTGATCAGCCCCAGCATTTT
cdr3_aa: CASSQFPGGDQPQHF
clone_size: .
v_call: TRBV4-2
j_call: TRBJ1-5
d_call: TRBD1

cdr3_nt: TGTGCCAGCAGCCCGGGACTAACCTACGAGCAGTACTTC
cdr3_aa: CASSPGLTYEQYF
clone_size: .
v_call: TRBV9
j_call: TRBJ2-7
d_call: TRBD2

cdr3_nt: TGTGCCAGTAGGGGGTGGGGAGATTTGGGGAATGAGCAGTTCTTC
cdr3_aa: CASRGWGDLGNEQFF
clone_size: .
v_call: TRBV19
j_call: TRBJ2-1
d_call: .

cdr3_nt: TGTGCCAGTATAGCGGGATCGACAGGCTACACCTTC
cdr3_aa: CASIAGSTGYTF
clone_size: .
v_call: TRBV19
j_call: TRBJ1-2
d_call: .

cdr3_nt: TGTGCCAGTAGTATGGGACTAGCGGGAGGTACCTACGAGCAGTACTTC
cdr3_aa: CASSMGLAGGTYEQYF
clone_size: .
v_call: TRBV19
j_call: TRBJ2-7
d_call: TRBD2

cdr3_nt: TGCGCCAGCAGCCAAGGCGCAGTTCCAGGGAAGAGCCCCTACAATGAGCAGTTCTTC
cdr3_aa: CASSQGAVPGKSPYNEQFF
clone_size: .
v_call: TRBV4-1
j_call: TRBJ2-1
d_call: .

cdr3_nt: TGTGCCAGCAGCTTGGGGTCTATTCAGGGGGCACACGAAAAACTGTTTTTT
cdr3_aa: CASSLGSIQGAHEKLFF
clone_size: .
v_call: TRBV5-4
j_call: TRBJ1-4
d_call: TRBD1

cdr3_nt: TGTGCCAGCAGCCGGGAAGCCGGCGGGAGTGGTGAGACCCAGTACTTC
cdr3_aa: CASSREAGGSGETQYF
clone_size: once
v_call: TRBV4-2
j_call: TRBJ2-5
d_call: TRBD2

cdr3_nt: TGTGCCTGGACTCAAGCTGGGGGACAGCGCTACGAGCAGTACTTC
cdr3_aa: CAWTQAGGQRYEQYF
clone_size: .
v_call: TRBV30
j_call: TRBJ2-7
d_call: TRBD1

cdr3_nt: TGCGCCAGCAGTCCCCGGACAGGGGGGAACTATGGCTACACCTTC
cdr3_aa: CASSPRTGGNYGYTF
clone_size: .
v_call: TRBV27
j_call: TRBJ1-2
d_call: TRBD1

cdr3_nt: TGTGCCAGTACCCCCGATAAGGCGGGCTACGAGCAGTACTTC
cdr3_aa: CASTPDKAGYEQYF
clone_size: once
v_call: TRBV19
j_call: TRBJ2-7
d_call: .

cdr3_nt: TGTGCCAGCAGCTCGCCCATTAGGAGGAATACGCAGTATTTT
cdr3_aa: CASSSPIRRNTQYF
clone_size: .
v_call: TRBV5-4
j_call: TRBJ2-3
d_call: .

cdr3_nt: TGTGCCACCAGCAGAGCTCAGGGACAGGGGGCAGGCGAGCAGTACTTC
cdr3_aa: CATSRAQGQGAGEQYF
clone_size: .
v_call: TRBV15
j_call: TRBJ2-7
d_call: TRBD1

cdr3_nt: TGCGCCAGCAGCTTGGAGGTAGCGGGGAAGCAGTTCTTC
cdr3_aa: CASSLEVAGKQFF
clone_size: .
v_call: TRBV5-1
j_call: TRBJ2-1
d_call: TRBD2

cdr3_nt: TGTGCCAGCAGCCGCACGAGCTCCTACGAGCAGTACTTC
cdr3_aa: CASSRTSSYEQYF
clone_size: .
v_call: TRBV12-3/TRBV12-4
j_call: TRBJ2-7
d_call: .

cdr3_nt: TGTGCCAGCAGTCCTTCGGGACAGGGGGCAACTGAAGCTTTCTTT
cdr3_aa: CASSPSGQGATEAFF
clone_size: .
v_call: TRBV25-1
j_call: TRBJ1-1
d_call: TRBD1

cdr3_nt: TGTGCCAGCAGTGAGCGGCGGCAGGGATACCAGCCCCAGCATTTT
cdr3_aa: CASSERRQGYQPQHF
clone_size: .
v_call: TRBV6-1
j_call: TRBJ1-5
d_call: .

cdr3_nt: TGCAGCGCCCGCCCGGGAAGAGGCACTGAAGCTTTCTTT
cdr3_aa: CSARPGRGTEAFF
clone_size: .
v_call: TRBV29-1
j_call: TRBJ1-1
d_call: .

cdr3_nt: TGCGCCAGCAGCCAACAGGGATCCACAGATACGCAGTATTTT
cdr3_aa: CASSQQGSTDTQYF
clone_size: .
v_call: TRBV5-1
j_call: TRBJ2-3
d_call: .

cdr3_nt: TGTGCCAGCAGCTCCGCCGGGGGGGTTATGAACACTGAAGCTTTCTTT
cdr3_aa: CASSSAGGVMNTEAFF
clone_size: .
v_call: TRBV7-3
j_call: TRBJ1-1
d_call: .

cdr3_nt: TGTGCCAGCAGCTCCCCCCCCACCTACGAGCAGTACTTC
cdr3_aa: CASSSPPTYEQYF
clone_size: few
v_call: TRBV7-2
j_call: TRBJ2-7
d_call: .

cdr3_nt: TGTGCCAGCAGCGACAGCGGGGGGGGCTACAATGAGCAGTTCTTC
cdr3_aa: CASSDSGGGYNEQFF
clone_size: few
v_call: TRBV2
j_call: TRBJ2-1
d_call: TRBD2

cdr3_nt: TGTGCCAGCAGACAGCTGGGTTCCTACGAGCAGTACTTC
cdr3_aa: CASRQLGSYEQYF
clone_size: .
v_call: TRBV11-2
j_call: TRBJ2-7
d_call: .

cdr3_nt: TGTGCCAGCAGTTTTGACAGGGAGTACCAAGAGACCCAGTACTTC
cdr3_aa: CASSFDREYQETQYF
clone_size: once
v_call: TRBV25-1
j_call: TRBJ2-5
d_call: TRBD1

cdr3_nt: TGTGCCAGCTCACCACAGGGAGATGTGCAGTACTTC
cdr3_aa: CASSPQGDVQYF
clone_size: .
v_call: TRBV18
j_call: TRBJ2-7
d_call: .

cdr3_nt: TGTGCCAGCAGCTCCCTCGTGCGGACAGAGTACACCGGGGAGCTGTTTTTT
cdr3_aa: CASSSLVRTEYTGELFF
clone_size: .
v_call: TRBV3-1/TRBV3-2
j_call: TRBJ2-2
d_call: .

cdr3_nt: TGTGCCAGCAGCCAATACGGGGGAAACACCATATATTTT
cdr3_aa: CASSQYGGNTIYF
clone_size: once
v_call: TRBV3-1/TRBV3-2
j_call: TRBJ1-3
d_call: .

cdr3_nt: TGTGCCAGCAGTGGCGCGGGCAAAGAGACCCAGTACTTC
cdr3_aa: CASSGAGKETQYF
clone_size: .
v_call: TRBV6-6
j_call: TRBJ2-5
d_call: .

cdr3_nt: TGCGCCAGCAGCTTTTGGGGGGGAACTGAAGCTTTCTTT
cdr3_aa: CASSFWGGTEAFF
clone_size: .
v_call: TRBV5-1
j_call: TRBJ1-1
d_call: .

cdr3_nt: TGTGCCAGCAGCCCCGGACAGGGCAAGGCTGAAGCTTTCTTT
cdr3_aa: CASSPGQGKAEAFF
clone_size: .
v_call: TRBV3-1/TRBV3-2
j_call: TRBJ1-1
d_call: TRBD1

cdr3_nt: TGTGCCATCAGTGAGTCTAGCGGGGGGTCCCACGAGCAGTACTTC
cdr3_aa: CAISESSGGSHEQYF
clone_size: .
v_call: TRBV10-3
j_call: TRBJ2-7
d_call: TRBD2

cdr3_nt: TGTGCTAGCAGCTCTAGTGGACAGGCCCCAGGGACCCAGTACTTC
cdr3_aa: CASSSSGQAPGTQYF
clone_size: .
v_call: TRBV7-7
j_call: TRBJ2-5
d_call: TRBD1